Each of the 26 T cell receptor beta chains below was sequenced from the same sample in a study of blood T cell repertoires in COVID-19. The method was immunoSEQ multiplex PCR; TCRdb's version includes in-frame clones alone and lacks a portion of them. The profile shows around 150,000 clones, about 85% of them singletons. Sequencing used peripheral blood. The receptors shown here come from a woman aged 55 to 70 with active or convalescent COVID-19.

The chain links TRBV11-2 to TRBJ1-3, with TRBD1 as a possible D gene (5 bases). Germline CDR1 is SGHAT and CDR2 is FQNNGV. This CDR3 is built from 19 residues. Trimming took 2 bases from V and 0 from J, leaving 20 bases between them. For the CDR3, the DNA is TGTGCCAGCAGCTTATCCCCCGTCGGCCCCACAGGCTCTGGAAACACCATATATTTT. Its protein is CASSLSPVGPTGSGNTIYF.

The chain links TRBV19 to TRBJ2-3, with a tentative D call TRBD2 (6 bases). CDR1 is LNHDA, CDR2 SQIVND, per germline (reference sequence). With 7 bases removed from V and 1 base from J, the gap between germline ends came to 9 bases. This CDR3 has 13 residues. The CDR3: CASTERGTDTQYF. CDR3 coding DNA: TGTGCCAGTACTGAGCGGGGCACAGATACGCAGTATTTT.

CDR3 bases: TGTGCCAGCAGCCCCGGACAGGGCATGAACACTGAAGCTTTCTTT. It codes for CASSPGQGMNTEAFF. This chain connects TRBV4-2 to TRBJ1-1; 8 nucleotides line up with TRBD1. Germline trimming cut 4 bases from V and 0 bases from J; bases unmatched to any gene: 4. Germline V CDR1 and CDR2: LGHNA, YNFKEQ. CDR3 length: 15 residues.

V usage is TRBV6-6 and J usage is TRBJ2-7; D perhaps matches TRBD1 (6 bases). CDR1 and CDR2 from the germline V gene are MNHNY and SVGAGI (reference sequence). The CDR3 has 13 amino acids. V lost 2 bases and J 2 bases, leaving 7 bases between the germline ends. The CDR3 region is CASSYTGTYEQYF. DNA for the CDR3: TGTGCCAGCAGTTACACAGGGACCTACGAGCAGTACTTC.

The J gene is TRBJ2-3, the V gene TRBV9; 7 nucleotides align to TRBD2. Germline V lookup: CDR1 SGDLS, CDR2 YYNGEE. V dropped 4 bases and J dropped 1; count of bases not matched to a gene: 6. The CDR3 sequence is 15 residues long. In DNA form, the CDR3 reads TGTGCCAGCAGCCCTCTGGCGGGGGGCACAGATACGCAGTATTTT. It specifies CASSPLAGGTDTQYF.

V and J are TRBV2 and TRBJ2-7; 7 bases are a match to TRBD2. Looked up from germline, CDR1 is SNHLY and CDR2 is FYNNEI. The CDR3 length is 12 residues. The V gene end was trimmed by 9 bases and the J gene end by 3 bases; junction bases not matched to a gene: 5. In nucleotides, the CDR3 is TGTGCCAGTTTCGAGCGGGACTACGAGCAGTACTTC. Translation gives CASFERDYEQYF. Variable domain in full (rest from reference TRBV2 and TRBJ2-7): EPEVTQTPSHQVTQMGQEVILRCVPISNHLYFYWYRQILGQKVEFLVSFYNNEISEKSEIFDDQFSVERPDGSNFTLKIRSTKLEDSAMYFCASFERDYEQYFGPGTRLTVT.

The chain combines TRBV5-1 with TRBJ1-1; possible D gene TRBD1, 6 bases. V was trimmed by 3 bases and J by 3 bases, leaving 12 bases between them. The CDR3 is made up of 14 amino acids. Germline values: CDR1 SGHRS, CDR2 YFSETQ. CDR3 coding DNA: TGCGCCAGCAGCTCATTTACAGGGTACACTGAAGCTTTCTTT. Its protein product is CASSSFTGYTEAFF. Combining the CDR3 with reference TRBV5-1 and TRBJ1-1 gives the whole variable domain KAGVTQTPRYLIKTRGQQVTLSCSPISGHRSVSWYQQTPGQGLQFLFEYFSETQRNKGNFPGRFSGRQFSNSRSEMNVSTLELGDSALYLCASSSFTGYTEAFFGQGTRLTVV.

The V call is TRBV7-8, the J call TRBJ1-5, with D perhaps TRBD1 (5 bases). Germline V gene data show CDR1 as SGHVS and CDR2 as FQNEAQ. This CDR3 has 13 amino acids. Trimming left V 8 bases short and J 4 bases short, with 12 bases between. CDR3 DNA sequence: TGTGCCAGCGATCAGGGTGGAAATCAGCCCCAGCATTTT. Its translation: CASDQGGNQPQHF.

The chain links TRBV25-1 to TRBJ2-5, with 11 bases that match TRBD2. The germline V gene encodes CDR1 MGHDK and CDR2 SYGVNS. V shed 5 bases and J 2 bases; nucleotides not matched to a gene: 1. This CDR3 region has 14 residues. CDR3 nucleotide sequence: TGTGCCAGCAGTTTAGCGGGGGGGCAAGAGACCCAGTACTTC. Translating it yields CASSLAGGQETQYF.

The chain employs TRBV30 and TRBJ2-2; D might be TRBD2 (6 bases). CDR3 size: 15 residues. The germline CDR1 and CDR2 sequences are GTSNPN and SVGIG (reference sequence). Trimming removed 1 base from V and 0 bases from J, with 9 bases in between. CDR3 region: CAWSGGESNTGELFF. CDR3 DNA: TGTGCCTGGAGTGGCGGGGAATCGAACACCGGGGAGCTGTTTTTT. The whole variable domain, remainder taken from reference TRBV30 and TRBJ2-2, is SQTIHQWPATLVQPVGSPLSLECTVEGTSNPNLYWYRQAAGRGLQLLFYSVGIGQISSEVPQNLSASRPQDRQFILSSKKLLLSDSGFYLCAWSGGESNTGELFFGEGSRLTVL.

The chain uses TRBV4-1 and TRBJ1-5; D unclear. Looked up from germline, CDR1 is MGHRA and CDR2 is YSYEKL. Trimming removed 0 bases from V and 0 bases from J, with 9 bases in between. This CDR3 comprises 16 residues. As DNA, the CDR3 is TGCGCCAGCAGCCAAGATAGCACGATTAGCAATCAGCCCCAGCATTTT. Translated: CASSQDSTISNQPQHF.

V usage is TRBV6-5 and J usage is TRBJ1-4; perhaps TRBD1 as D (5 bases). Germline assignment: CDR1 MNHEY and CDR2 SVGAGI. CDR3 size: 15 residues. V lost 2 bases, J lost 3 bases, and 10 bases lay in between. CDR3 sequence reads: CASSYGAEPNEKLFF. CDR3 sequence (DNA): TGTGCCAGCAGTTACGGGGCAGAACCTAATGAAAAACTGTTTTTT.

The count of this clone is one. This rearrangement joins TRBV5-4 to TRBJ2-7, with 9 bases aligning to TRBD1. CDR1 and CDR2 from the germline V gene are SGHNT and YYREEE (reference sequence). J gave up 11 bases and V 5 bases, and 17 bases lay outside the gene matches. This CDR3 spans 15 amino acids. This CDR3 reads CASSLTGTGTSFKYF. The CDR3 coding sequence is TGTGCCAGCAGTCTTACCGGGACAGGGACCTCTTTTAAGTACTTC.

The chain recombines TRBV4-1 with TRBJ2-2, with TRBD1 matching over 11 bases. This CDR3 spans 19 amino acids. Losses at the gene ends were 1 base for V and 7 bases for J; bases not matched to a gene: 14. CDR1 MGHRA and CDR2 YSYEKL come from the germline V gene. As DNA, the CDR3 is TGCGCCAGCAGCCAAGCCCCCGGACAGGGGGCCGGCCGTGGCGGGGAGCTGTTTTTT. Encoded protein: CASSQAPGQGAGRGGELFF.

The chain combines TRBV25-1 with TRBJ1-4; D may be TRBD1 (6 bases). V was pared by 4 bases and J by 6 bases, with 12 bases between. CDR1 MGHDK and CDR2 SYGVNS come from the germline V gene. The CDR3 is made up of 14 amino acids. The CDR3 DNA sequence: TGTGCCAGCAGTGTAGGGCAGGGGTATGAAAAACTGTTTTTT. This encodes CASSVGQGYEKLFF.

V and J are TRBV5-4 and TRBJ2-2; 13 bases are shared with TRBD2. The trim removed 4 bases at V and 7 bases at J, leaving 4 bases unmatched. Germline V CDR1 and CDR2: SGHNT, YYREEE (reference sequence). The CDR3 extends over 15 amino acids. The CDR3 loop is CASSVTSGGHGELFF. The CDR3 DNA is TGTGCCAGCAGCGTGACTAGCGGGGGGCACGGGGAGCTGTTTTTT.

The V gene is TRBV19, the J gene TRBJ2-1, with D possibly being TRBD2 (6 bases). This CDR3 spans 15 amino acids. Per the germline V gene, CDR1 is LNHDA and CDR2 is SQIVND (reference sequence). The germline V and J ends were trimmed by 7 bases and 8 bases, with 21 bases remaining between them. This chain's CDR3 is CASKNSGLTSHEQFF. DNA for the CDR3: TGTGCCAGTAAAAATTCGGGGCTTACTAGCCATGAGCAGTTCTTC.

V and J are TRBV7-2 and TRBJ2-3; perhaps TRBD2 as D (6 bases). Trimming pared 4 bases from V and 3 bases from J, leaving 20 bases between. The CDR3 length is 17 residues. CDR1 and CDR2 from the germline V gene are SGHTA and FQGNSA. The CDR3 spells CASSWLARTARTDTQYF. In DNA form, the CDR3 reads TGTGCCAGCAGCTGGCTAGCGCGGACGGCTAGAACAGATACGCAGTATTTT.

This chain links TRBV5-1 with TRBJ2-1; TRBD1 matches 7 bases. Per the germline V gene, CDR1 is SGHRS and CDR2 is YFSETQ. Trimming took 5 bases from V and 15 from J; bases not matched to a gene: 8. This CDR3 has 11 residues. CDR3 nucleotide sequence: TGCGCCAGCAGAATTGGGGACAGCTGGTTCTTC. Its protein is CASRIGDSWFF. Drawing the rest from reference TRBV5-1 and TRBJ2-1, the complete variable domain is KAGVTQTPRYLIKTRGQQVTLSCSPISGHRSVSWYQQTPGQGLQFLFEYFSETQRNKGNFPGRFSGRQFSNSRSEMNVSTLELGDSALYLCASRIGDSWFFGPGTRLTVL.

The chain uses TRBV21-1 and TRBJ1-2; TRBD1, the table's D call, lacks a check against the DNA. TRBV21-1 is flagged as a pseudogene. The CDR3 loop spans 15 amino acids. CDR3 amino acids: CASSKGQGSDYGYTF. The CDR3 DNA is TGTGCCAGCAGCAAAGGACAGGGTAGTGACTATGGCTACACCTTC.

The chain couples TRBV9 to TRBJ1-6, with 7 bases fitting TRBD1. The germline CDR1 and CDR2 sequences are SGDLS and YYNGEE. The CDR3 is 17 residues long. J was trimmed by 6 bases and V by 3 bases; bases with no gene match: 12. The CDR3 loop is CASSAAQGRLTNSPLHF. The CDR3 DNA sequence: TGTGCCAGCAGCGCGGCACAGGGGCGACTCACTAATTCACCCCTCCACTTT.

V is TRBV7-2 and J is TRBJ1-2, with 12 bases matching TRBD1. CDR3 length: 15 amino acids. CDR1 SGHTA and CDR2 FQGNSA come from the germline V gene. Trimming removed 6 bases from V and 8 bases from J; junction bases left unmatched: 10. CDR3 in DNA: TGTGCCAGCAGTTTTCCGGGACAGGGGGCGCACGGCTACACCTTC. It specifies CASSFPGQGAHGYTF.

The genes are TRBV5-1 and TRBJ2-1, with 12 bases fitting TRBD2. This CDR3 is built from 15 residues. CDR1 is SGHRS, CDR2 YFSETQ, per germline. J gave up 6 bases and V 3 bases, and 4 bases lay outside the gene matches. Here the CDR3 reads CASSSVTSGGNEQFF. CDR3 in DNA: TGCGCCAGCAGCTCTGTGACTAGCGGGGGCAATGAGCAGTTCTTC.

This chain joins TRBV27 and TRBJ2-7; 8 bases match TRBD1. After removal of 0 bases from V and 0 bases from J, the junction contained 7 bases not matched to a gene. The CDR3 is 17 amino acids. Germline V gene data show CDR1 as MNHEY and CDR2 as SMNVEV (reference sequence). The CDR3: CASSLSKVTGGSYEQYF. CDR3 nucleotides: TGTGCCAGCAGTTTATCAAAGGTAACAGGGGGCTCCTACGAGCAGTACTTC.

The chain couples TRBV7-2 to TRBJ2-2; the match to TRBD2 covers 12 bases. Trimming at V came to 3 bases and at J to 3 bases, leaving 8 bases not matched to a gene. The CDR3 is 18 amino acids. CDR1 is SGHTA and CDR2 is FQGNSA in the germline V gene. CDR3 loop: CASSFNRGLAGYTGELFF. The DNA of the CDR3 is TGTGCCAGCAGCTTCAACCGAGGACTAGCGGGGTACACCGGGGAGCTGTTTTTT.

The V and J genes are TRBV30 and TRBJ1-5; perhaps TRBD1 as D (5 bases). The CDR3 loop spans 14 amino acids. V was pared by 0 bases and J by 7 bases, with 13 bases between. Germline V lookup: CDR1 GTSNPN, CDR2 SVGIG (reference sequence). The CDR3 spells CAWSVDSLEQPQHF. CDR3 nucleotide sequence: TGTGCCTGGAGTGTAGACAGTCTAGAGCAGCCCCAGCATTTT.